Listed here is a single TCR beta chain. The data are from a study of CD8 T cells in Susac syndrome. The V and J ends lost 5 bases and 6 bases, in that order; junction bases with no gene match: 17. The CDR3 extends over 18 amino acids. Germline values: CDR1 MNHEY, CDR2 SVGEGT. RNA totalling about 0.5 to 1 ug underwent reverse transcription with random hexamers. One entry per CDR3 protein, called by TCRdb with MiXCR from the immunoSEQ multiplex PCR reads. The top ten clones hold around 0.12% of a sample with under 200,000 distinct CDR3 sequences, approximately 95% of them seen once. The V call is TRBV6-2 or TRBV6-3, the J call TRBJ2-7; 12 bases are shared with TRBD2. Source material: CD4+ T cells from PBMCs. The origin of this receptor is a human donor with Susac syndrome. The CDR3 loop is CASSTRTSGINGRFEQYF. As DNA, the CDR3 is TGTGCCAGCAGTACCCGGACTAGCGGGATCAACGGACGCTTCGAGCAGTACTTC.